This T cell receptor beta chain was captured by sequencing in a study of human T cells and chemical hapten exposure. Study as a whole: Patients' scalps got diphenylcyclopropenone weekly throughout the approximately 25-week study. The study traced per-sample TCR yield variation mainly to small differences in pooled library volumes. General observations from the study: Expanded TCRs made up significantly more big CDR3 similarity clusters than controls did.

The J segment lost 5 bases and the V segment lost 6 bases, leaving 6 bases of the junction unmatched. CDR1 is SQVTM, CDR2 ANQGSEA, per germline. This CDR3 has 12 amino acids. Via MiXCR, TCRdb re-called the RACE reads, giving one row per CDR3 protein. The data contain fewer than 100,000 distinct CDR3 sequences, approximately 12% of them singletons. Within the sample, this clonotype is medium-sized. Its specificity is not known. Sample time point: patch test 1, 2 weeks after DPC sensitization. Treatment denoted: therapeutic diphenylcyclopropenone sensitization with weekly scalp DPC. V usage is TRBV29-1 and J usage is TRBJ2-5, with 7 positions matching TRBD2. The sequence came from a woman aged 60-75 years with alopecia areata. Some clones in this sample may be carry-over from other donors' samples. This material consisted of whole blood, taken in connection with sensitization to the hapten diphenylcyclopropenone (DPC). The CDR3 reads CSVPGDYETQYF. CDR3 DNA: TGCAGCGTCCCGGGGGACTACGAGACCCAGTACTTC.